This T cell receptor (beta chain) was identified during a study of CD8 T cells in ankylosing spondylitis. Overall study findings and caveats: Some of these motif variants have turned up before, in reports on reactive arthritis synovial fluid and blood. Ankylosing spondylitis blood seemed to carry a telltale TCR beta motif made of several highly homologous variants.

Quantitative 5'-RACE with molecular barcodes produced the TCR beta libraries. TCRdb processed the 5' RACE reads anew with MiXCR; each CDR3 protein has one entry. The data hold about 160,000 distinct CDR3 sequences, with 40% to 50% observed a single time. This clonotype was picked up one time. Its cognate antigen is unknown. The CDR3 has 21 amino acids. V lost 3 bases to trimming and J lost 3 bases; unmatched junction nucleotides: 19. The clonotype comes from a male donor with ankylosing spondylitis. The rearrangement uses TRBV12-3 or TRBV12-4 and TRBJ2-1, with TRBD2 identical over 11 bases. Sequenced input: synovial fluid, either unsorted or a sorted T cell fraction (not recorded which). The CDR3 DNA is TGTGCCAGCAGTTTGAACCCAGGTTGTAGCGGGAGGGCCGGGTTCTACAATGAGCAGTTCTTC. This codes for CASSLNPGCSGRAGFYNEQFF.